This paragraph reports one T cell receptor beta chain. It has no known antigen specificity. Per-base quality was not reported, and no clone a single base away is much larger than it. Trimming removed 5 bases from V and 2 bases from J; the gene matches leave 9 bases unexplained. Including cysteine and phenylalanine, the CDR3 has 15 amino acids. The only DNA kept is the CDR3, 45 bases in frame from the first base. Sequences LNHDA (CDR1) and SQIVND (CDR2) are obtained from the germline V gene (reference sequence). The sample originates from a study of T cell responses to AZD1222 COVID-19 vaccine (dated by TCRdb to the early 2020s). Regarding the complete study: AZD1222 recipients whose second dose came at about 4 weeks and those whose second dose came at about 12 weeks were combined into one group, since spike-specific TCR depth and breadth did not differ between the two schedules. TCR sequencing was performed for roughly 240 trial participants, of whom around 200 were given two doses of AZD1222 and around 26 were given two doses of MenACWY control vaccine. Trial participants were enrolled by age into 18-55, 56-69 and 70-plus year subgroups, with approximately 150, 28 and 58 TCR-sequenced participants respectively.

In the paper's terms, the time point label means: baseline before first vaccination. Vaccinee samples were obtained from the UK trials COV001 and COV002, which included a single-blind randomized controlled phase 2/3 trial of AZD1222 (ChAdOx1 nCoV-19) in healthy adults. For TCRbeta chain sequencing, PBMC samples from trial participants were taken at day 0 and at day 28 after the second dose. The CDR3 regions of human TCRbeta chains were analyzed by immunosequencing. The original methods were these. TCRs in the repertoires were matched against a reference library of SARS-CoV-2-specific TCRs that had been generated with the MIRA antigen-specificity platform. Breadth was defined as the fraction of unique TCRs that were SARS-CoV-2-associated. Depth was defined as the fraction of total T cells that were SARS-CoV-2-associated. Using the MIRA data, each spike-specific TCR was mapped to the spike region that the TCR reacts to and placed in a CD4 or CD8 class. Log10-transformed breadth and depth values were compared by one-way ANOVA with Sidak's multiple comparisons tests. TCRdb holds this immuneACCESS table with in-frame rearrangements only. Some clones are missing; in checked studies, unresolved V genes explain under half, and the rest has no known cause. That table furnishes V, J and clone size, whereas the DNA furnished D and trimming. The sample table shows 100,000 to 150,000 clones, and around 86% are seen once. The top ten clonotypes cover 6.3% of the sample.

Broader findings and caveats from the paper: In the small 56-69-year group, the increase in depth fell short of significance, most likely because of low power. Because no day 14 peak-response samples were available, the repertoires could be characterized only after the peak T cell response. Conclusions about previously exposed vaccinees are limited, since just six AZD1222 recipients were seropositive for SARS-CoV-2 at baseline. A significant rise in spike-specific TCR breadth and depth was observed after two AZD1222 doses relative to day 0 and relative to MenACWY recipients. Participants were mostly white British and included more females than males, and it was suggested by the authors that clonal diversity may have been underestimated. Reportedly, close to half of the unique spike-specific TCRs recognized epitopes lying outside the regions that are mutated in the B.1.351 and B.1.1.7 variants. CD4 TCRs associated with the vaccine covered the entire spike protein, and the dominant responses were in regions 160-218 and 743-854.

Sequences were derived from peripheral blood, sampled on day 0 of AZD1222 vaccination. The chain is made from TRBV19 and TRBJ2-7; 7 central bases correspond to TRBD1. This TCR was recovered from an adult in good health. The base sequence is TGTGCCAGTAGTGTGGTCGACAGGGTCGCCTACGAGCAGTACTTC. Translated, it gives CASSVVDRVAYEQYF.